These 25 T cell receptor beta chains came from one sample sequenced in a study of cytomegalovirus exposure and HLA in healthy donors. The PCR made use of 60 Vbeta and 13 Jbeta primers. Some clones are missing from TCRdb's copy, which holds only in-frame ones; the method was immunoSEQ multiplex PCR. The profile shows about 200,000 clones, 75% to 80% of them singletons. The material sequenced was PBMCs. The receptor source for this set is a man younger than 35 in good health and CMV-seronegative.

The rearrangement uses TRBV30 and TRBJ2-7; 7 positions agree with TRBD1. Germline-derived CDR1 and CDR2 are GTSNPN and SVGIG (reference sequence). The J segment lost 3 bases and the V segment lost 2 bases, leaving 7 bases of the junction unmatched. This CDR3 has 14 residues. In DNA, the CDR3 is TGTGCCTGGAGTCCAGGGGGAGAGGTCTACGAGCAGTACTTC. As protein: CAWSPGGEVYEQYF.

This clone came up a few times. The gene calls are TRBV27 and TRBJ2-1, with D unresolved. The CDR3 totals 14 residues. Germline CDR1 reads MNHEY; CDR2 reads SMNVEV (reference sequence). V dropped 3 bases and J dropped 5 bases, with 11 bases sitting between them. CDR3 nucleotide sequence: TGTGCCAGCAGTTTTTCTTTAGAGGACAATGAGCAGTTCTTC. Protein product: CASSFSLEDNEQFF.

V usage is TRBV30 and J usage is TRBJ2-7, with 9 bases fitting TRBD2. The CDR3 covers 15 residues. The germline gives CDR1 GTSNPN, CDR2 SVGIG (reference sequence). V was pared by 4 bases and J by 1 base, with 8 bases of the junction left unmatched. The CDR3 protein is CAWKVLAGTSYEQYF. In DNA, the CDR3 is TGTGCCTGGAAGGTCCTAGCGGGGACGTCCTACGAGCAGTACTTC.

The chain recombines TRBV9 with TRBJ1-1; D ambiguous. This CDR3 has 14 amino acids. V lost 0 bases to trimming and J lost 0 bases, with 6 bases between them. Per germline, CDR1 SGDLS and CDR2 YYNGEE. CDR3 protein: CASSVGPVNTEAFF. The CDR3 nucleotides read TGTGCCAGCAGCGTAGGGCCAGTGAACACTGAAGCTTTCTTT.

The genes are TRBV5-1 and TRBJ2-5, with 11 nucleotides matching TRBD1. V lost 7 bases, J lost 2 bases, and 7 bases stayed unmatched. Germline values: CDR1 SGHRS, CDR2 YFSETQ. The CDR3 is 15 amino acids. The CDR3 loop reads CASGSRDRGQETQYF. The CDR3 DNA follows: TGCGCCAGCGGGTCAAGGGACAGGGGGCAAGAGACCCAGTACTTC.

The chain employs TRBV15 and TRBJ1-5; a possible D gene is TRBD1 (6 bases). The CDR3 runs to 15 residues. Germline V gives CDR1 LNHNV, CDR2 YYDKDF (reference sequence). V was clipped by 4 bases and J by 6 bases, with 16 bases between them. CDR3 loop: CATSNEGGATQPQHF. CDR3 coding DNA: TGTGCCACCAGCAATGAAGGGGGGGCAACTCAGCCCCAGCATTTT.

The CDR3 is CASSLGIYEQYF. As DNA, the CDR3 is TGTGCCAGCAGCTTAGGTATCTACGAGCAGTACTTC. This sequence joins TRBV11-2 and TRBJ2-7; D call uncertain. The germline CDR1 and CDR2 sequences are SGHAT and FQNNGV. This CDR3 is built from 12 residues. V lost 1 base to trimming and J lost 3 bases, with 4 bases between them.

The chain is built from TRBV29-1 and TRBJ1-1; 10 bases are shared with TRBD1. Trimming took 1 base from V and 6 from J; bases not matched to a gene: 5. The germline V gene has CDR1 SQVTM and CDR2 ANQGSEA. The CDR3 sequence is 14 residues long. Written as DNA, the CDR3 is TGCAGCGTTGAAGCTCAGGACAGGGGGTCTGAAGCTTTCTTT. Translated, it gives CSVEAQDRGSEAFF.

A single count supports this clone. The V call is TRBV27, the J call TRBJ2-5; maybe TRBD2 (5 bases). Trimming removed 3 bases from V and 2 bases from J, with 10 bases in between. Germline CDR1 reads MNHEY; CDR2 reads SMNVEV (reference sequence). The length of the CDR3 is 14 residues. CDR3 nucleotides: TGTGCCAGCAGTTTGTCTAGCAGGCAAGAGACCCAGTACTTC. Protein: CASSLSSRQETQYF.

The chain has TRBV7-2 and TRBJ2-5; 13 nucleotides match TRBD2. This CDR3 has 16 residues. Looked up from germline, CDR1 is SGHTA and CDR2 is FQGNSA. Trimming removed 5 bases from V and 7 bases from J; junction bases left unmatched: 10. CDR3 bases: TGTGCCAGCAGCCTTGGGGGACTAGCGGGGAAGGGGACCCAGTACTTC. It translates to CASSLGGLAGKGTQYF.

The chain employs TRBV27 and TRBJ2-1; D call uncertain. The CDR3 covers 14 residues. The germline V gene encodes CDR1 MNHEY and CDR2 SMNVEV (reference sequence). V was pared by 0 bases and J by 6 bases, with 9 bases between. CDR3 sequence (DNA): TGTGCCAGCAGTTTATCCCCCGCCAGCAATGAGCAGTTCTTC. Protein: CASSLSPASNEQFF.

The chain couples TRBV9 to TRBJ1-1; 7 nucleotides match TRBD1. CDR1 is SGDLS and CDR2 is YYNGEE in the germline V gene. V lost 3 bases, J lost 2 bases, and 4 bases stayed unmatched. This CDR3 region has 14 residues. The CDR3 is CASSAGQTNTEAFF. The CDR3 DNA reads as TGTGCCAGCAGCGCGGGACAGACTAACACTGAAGCTTTCTTT. Together with reference TRBV9 and TRBJ1-1, the CDR3 gives the full variable domain: DSGVTQTPKHLITATGQRVTLRCSPRSGDLSVYWYQQSLDQGLQFLIQYYNGEERAKGNILERFSAQQFPDLHSELNLSSLELGDSALYFCASSAGQTNTEAFFGQGTRLTVV.

V gene TRBV30 combines with J gene TRBJ1-5, with TRBD1 as a possible D gene (5 bases). The V and J ends lost 0 bases and 6 bases respectively, with 9 bases between them. Germline CDR1 is GTSNPN and CDR2 is SVGIG (reference sequence). This CDR3 contains 13 residues. CDR3 DNA: TGTGCCTGGAGTGTACAGGCTGGTCAGCCCCAGCATTTT. It specifies CAWSVQAGQPQHF.

The chain links TRBV5-6 to TRBJ2-7; the match to TRBD1 covers 9 bases. V was pared by 8 bases and J by 7 bases, with 7 bases of the junction left unmatched. This CDR3 contains 12 residues. Germline loops: CDR1 SGHDT, CDR2 YYEEEE. CDR3 sequence: CASTGTGIEQYF. As DNA, the CDR3 is TGTGCCAGTACCGGGACAGGGATAGAGCAGTACTTC.

As DNA, the CDR3 is TGTGCCAGCATCCCAATCTTGGAAGGGGGCAAAGAGACCCAGTACTTC. Its protein product is CASIPILEGGKETQYF. The genes are TRBV7-9 and TRBJ2-5; 7 nucleotides line up with TRBD1. Germline assignment: CDR1 SEHNR and CDR2 FQNEAQ (reference sequence). The CDR3 is 16 amino acids. J gave up 3 bases and V 7 bases, and 14 bases lay outside the gene matches.

The CDR3: CASSSGDRGYLETQYF. CDR3 DNA sequence: TGTGCCAGCAGCTCCGGGGACAGGGGATACCTAGAGACCCAGTACTTC. The chain carries TRBV7-2 and TRBJ2-5; 10 nucleotides align to TRBD1. The CDR3 is 16 amino acids. V dropped 4 bases and J dropped 4; count of bases not matched to a gene: 9. In germline, CDR1 is SGHTA, CDR2 FQGNSA. Together with reference TRBV7-2 and TRBJ2-5, the CDR3 gives the full variable domain: GAGVSQSPSNKVTEKGKDVELRCDPISGHTALYWYRQSLGQGLEFLIYFQGNSAPDKSGLPSDRFSAERTGGSVSTLTIQRTQQEDSAVYLCASSSGDRGYLETQYFGPGTRLLVL.

The rearrangement joins TRBV7-9 to TRBJ2-1, with 11 bases matching TRBD1. Trimming took 5 bases from V and 6 from J; bases not matched to a gene: 9. CDR1 and CDR2 (germline): SEHNR, FQNEAQ (reference sequence). This CDR3 has 16 amino acids. CDR3 amino acids: CASSPAGDRGANEQFF. The CDR3 region has the DNA TGTGCCAGCAGCCCAGCGGGGGACAGGGGGGCCAATGAGCAGTTCTTC.

As DNA, the CDR3 is TGCGCCAGCACCCCGACTAGCGGGAGTACAGATACGCAGTATTTT. It translates to CASTPTSGSTDTQYF. V and J are TRBV4-3 and TRBJ2-3; 12 bases agree with TRBD2. The CDR3 is made up of 15 amino acids. Trimming at V came to 7 bases and at J to 3 bases, leaving 5 bases not matched to a gene. The V gene's germline CDR1 is LGHNA and CDR2 YSLEER.

The chain recombines TRBV7-9 with TRBJ2-6, with TRBD1 matching over 8 bases. The CDR3 contains 19 residues. From germline, CDR1 is SEHNR and CDR2 FQNEAQ (reference sequence). V gave up 2 bases and J gave up 3 bases; unmatched junction bases: 12. In DNA, the CDR3 is TGTGCCAGCAGCTTAAAGGGGAGGCAGGGGGCGCTTGGGGCCAACGTCCTGACTTTC. This translates into CASSLKGRQGALGANVLTF. Supplemented by reference TRBV7-9 and TRBJ2-6, the full variable domain reads DTGVSQNPRHKITKRGQNVTFRCDPISEHNRLYWYRQTLGQGPEFLTYFQNEAQLEKSRLLSDRFSAERPKGSFSTLEIQRTEQGDSAMYLCASSLKGRQGALGANVLTFGAGSRLTVL.

The rearrangement links TRBV6-5 to TRBJ1-6, with 8 bases identical to TRBD1. Germline assignment: CDR1 MNHEY and CDR2 SVGAGI. This CDR3 contains 15 residues. J was trimmed by 5 bases and V by 7 bases; bases with no gene match: 7. The DNA for the CDR3 is TGTGCCAGCACCAGGACAGGGATCGATAATTCACCCCTCCACTTT. Its translation is CASTRTGIDNSPLHF.

The chain combines TRBV6-6 with TRBJ2-7; 7 nucleotides agree with TRBD1. Germline values: CDR1 MNHNY, CDR2 SVGAGI (reference sequence). The CDR3 has 15 residues. V trimming: 5 bases; J trimming: 4 bases; junction bases outside the gene matches: 11. The CDR3 loop reads CASSKTGSGFYEQYF. In nucleotides, the CDR3 is TGTGCCAGCAGTAAGACAGGGTCGGGATTTTACGAGCAGTACTTC.

This clone was picked up one time. This rearrangement joins TRBV7-6 to TRBJ2-2, with TRBD2 matching 7 bases. This CDR3 contains 16 residues. The J segment lost 5 bases and the V segment lost 5 bases, leaving 11 bases of the junction unmatched. Germline V gives CDR1 SGHVS, CDR2 FNYEAQ. CDR3 residues: CASSRVAGQLTGELFF. The CDR3 nucleotides read TGTGCCAGCAGCCGCGTAGCGGGCCAACTAACCGGGGAGCTGTTTTTT.

Of note for this clone: One end of the junction is discordant with germline, which a read error may explain. The chain recombines TRBV7-9 with TRBJ2-2; 7 nucleotides agree with TRBD1. Germline assignment: CDR1 SEHNR and CDR2 FQNEAQ (reference sequence). The CDR3 extends over 14 amino acids. CDR3 bases: TGTTCCAGCAGCCCGGGGACAGCCACCGGGGAGCTGTTTTTT. Translation: CSSSPGTATGELFF.

Comment on this clone: Germline and junction disagree at one end, which may indicate a read error. This rearrangement joins TRBV25-1 to TRBJ2-7; tentative D call: TRBD1 (6 bases). The CDR3 loop spans 12 amino acids. Per the germline V gene, CDR1 is MGHDK and CDR2 is SYGVNS. This chain's CDR3 is CASSLQGYEQCF. The DNA for the CDR3 is TGTGCCAGTTCCCTTCAGGGGTACGAGCAGTGCTTC.

The chain uses TRBV7-6 and TRBJ2-7; tentative D call: TRBD2 (5 bases). The CDR3 is made up of 14 amino acids. V lost 0 bases, J lost 5 bases, and 11 bases lay in between. Germline V gives CDR1 SGHVS, CDR2 FNYEAQ. Here the CDR3 reads CASSLAGASNEQYF. In DNA form, the CDR3 reads TGTGCCAGCAGCTTAGCGGGAGCGAGCAACGAGCAGTACTTC. Full variable domain (missing parts from reference TRBV7-6 and TRBJ2-7): GAGVSQSPRYKVTKRGQDVALRCDPISGHVSLYWYRQALGQGPEFLTYFNYEAQQDKSGLPNDRFSAERPEGSISTLTIQRTEQRDSAMYRCASSLAGASNEQYFGPGTRLTVT.